Listed below are T cell receptor beta chains from one sample, sequenced in a study of blood T cells in healthy people across ages. TCRdb called the 5' RACE reads again in MiXCR, with one record for every CDR3 protein. The data hold about 650,000 distinct CDR3 sequences, with approximately 29% observed a single time. The sample taken for sequencing was blood. These receptors were obtained from a woman older than 75 in good health. CDR3s include the opening cysteine and the closing phenylalanine or tryptophan. The D gene is left open where the match is weak. Some rows have no size entry. The others give once, few or many, or a class for an expanded clone.

>TRBJ2-1|many|TRBV7-9|TRBD2
TGTGCCAGCAGCGAAACCGGACTAGTCGATGAGCAGTTCTTC
CASSETGLVDEQFF
>TRBJ1-5|few|TRBV2|NA
TGTGCCAGCAGCGGGACAAGCTATAGCAATCAGCCCCAGCATTTT
CASSGTSYSNQPQHF
>TRBJ2-7|NA|TRBV7-9|TRBD2
TGTTCCAGCAGCTTAGAGTTCGGGACTAGCCCCTACGAGCAGTACTTC
CSSSLEFGTSPYEQYF
>TRBJ2-5|few|TRBV7-2|TRBD2
TGTGCCAGCAGCCCCCTAGCGGGGGGCCGGGAGGAGACCCAGTACTTC
CASSPLAGGREETQYF
>TRBJ1-1|many|TRBV3-1|NA
TGTGCCAGCAGCCATGGCAGGCTCCTTTCCACTGAAGCTTTCTTT
CASSHGRLLSTEAFF
>TRBJ2-5|NA|TRBV18|NA
TGTGCCAGCTCTCCTCCCGAGGCGCGGGAGACCCAGTACTTC
CASSPPEARETQYF
>TRBJ1-4|few|TRBV7-2|TRBD1
TGTGCCAGCAGCTCAGGGGGTAGAGGGTTAGAAGAAAAACTGTTTTTT
CASSSGGRGLEEKLFF
>TRBJ1-5|few|TRBV6-5|NA
TGTGCCAGCAGTCCCGCAGGAGGGGCCGGCAATCAGCCCCAGCATTTT
CASSPAGGAGNQPQHF
>TRBJ2-4|many|TRBV4-1|TRBD2
TGCGCCAGCAGCCCGACCCTACCAGGACTAGCGGGGGGGCCGAGGAACATTCAGTACTTC
CASSPTLPGLAGGPRNIQYF
>TRBJ2-5|many|TRBV20-1|NA
TGCAGTGCTAGAGATAGTAGGGGCGGTTTCGGGACCCAGTACTTC
CSARDSRGGFGTQYF
>TRBJ1-6|many|TRBV20-1|NA
TGCAGTGCTAGAGTGGGGATTAGGGCGAATTCACCCCTCCACTTT
CSARVGIRANSPLHF
>TRBJ1-1|few|TRBV5-5|NA
TGTGCCAGCAGCGGCCCGTTCTGGCAGGATGTAAACACTGAAGCTTTCTTT
CASSGPFWQDVNTEAFF
>TRBJ2-5|many|TRBV7-2|TRBD1
TGTGCCAGCAGCTTCCTGACAGGGGGCGGAGAGACCCAGTACTTC
CASSFLTGGGETQYF
>TRBJ1-1|NA|TRBV28|NA
TGTGCCAGCAGTTCCCGGGGGAGTAGTCGCACTGAAGCTTTCTTT
CASSSRGSSRTEAFF
>TRBJ2-5|many|TRBV3-1|TRBD2
TGTGCCAGCAGCCCCGGGGGGGGGCAAGAGACCCAGTACTTC
CASSPGGGQETQYF
>TRBJ2-7|NA|TRBV7-2|NA
TGTGCCAGCAGTTTAACAATGTCAGGGGATCCCCACGAGCAGTACTTC
CASSLTMSGDPHEQYF
>TRBJ2-7|NA|TRBV10-3|TRBD2
TGTGCCATCAGTGAGCCTGGACTAGCTCGCGAGCAGTACTTC
CAISEPGLAREQYF
>TRBJ1-2|NA|TRBV12-3/TRBV12-4|TRBD1
TGTGCCAGCACTCGTGGACAGGGGGCGGGTGGCTACACCTTC
CASTRGQGAGGYTF
>TRBJ1-1|few|TRBV10-2|TRBD1
TGCGCCAGCAGAGGAACAGGGGGCGCGTCGGCTTTCTTT
CASRGTGGASAFF
>TRBJ2-1|many|TRBV11-1|NA
TGTGCCAGCAGCATGTGGGTGGGCGAGAATGAGCAGTTCTTC
CASSMWVGENEQFF
>TRBJ2-7|many|TRBV18|NA
TGTGCCAGCAGCCCCGGTACCTACGAGCAGTACTTC
CASSPGTYEQYF
>TRBJ1-2|few|TRBV7-8|TRBD1
TGTGCCAGCAGCTGGGGTACAGGGGGCACCCGAGGCTACACCTTC
CASSWGTGGTRGYTF
>TRBJ1-1|NA|TRBV6-2/TRBV6-3|TRBD1
TGCGTCAGCAGCCCCTACAGGGGAGGTCGGAGGAACACTGAAGCTTTCTTT
CVSSPYRGGRRNTEAFF
>TRBJ1-1|NA|TRBV7-2|NA
TGTGCCAGCCGCCACCCGGGGCGAAGTACTGAAGCTTTCTTT
CASRHPGRSTEAFF
>TRBJ1-6|many|TRBV28|NA
TGTGCCAGCAGTCCCTTGAGGCCGAATTCACCCCTCCACTTT
CASSPLRPNSPLHF
>TRBJ2-5|NA|TRBV7-2|TRBD1
TGTGCCAGCGCCCCTTGGTTGACCCAGGGGGCAGGGCAAGAGACCCAGTACTTC
CASAPWLTQGAGQETQYF
>TRBJ1-1|many|TRBV9|NA
TGTGCCAGCAGCGTAGCTGGGAGAGGGAACACTGAAGCTTTCTTT
CASSVAGRGNTEAFF
>TRBJ2-1|many|TRBV29-1|NA
TGCAGCGTTGAGCCCCCGAGTGAGCAGTTCTTC
CSVEPPSEQFF
>TRBJ2-7|once|TRBV30|NA
TGTGTCTGGACAGTGCTAATGGGCCACGAGCAGTACTTC
CVWTVLMGHEQYF
>TRBJ2-7|many|TRBV11-2|TRBD1
TGTGCCAGCAGCCGCCTGGGACAGGGTATATCCAACGAGCAGTACTTC
CASSRLGQGISNEQYF